This TCR beta chain was obtained from a study of T cell responses to AZD1222 COVID-19 vaccine (dated by TCRdb to 2020 to 2023). Background on the whole study: AZD1222 recipients whose second dose came at about 4 weeks and those whose second dose came at about 12 weeks were combined into one group, since spike-specific TCR depth and breadth did not differ between the two schedules. A total of more than 230 trial participants underwent TCR sequencing, of whom 200 to 220 had received two doses of AZD1222 and around 25 had received two doses of the MenACWY control vaccine. Trial participants were enrolled into age subgroups of 18-55, 56-69 and 70-plus years, which contained about 150, 28 and 57 TCR-sequenced participants, respectively. The full study reports these points: Participants were mostly white British, with more females than males. The authors suggested clonal diversity may have been underestimated. Only five to seven AZD1222 recipients were SARS-CoV-2 seropositive at baseline, limiting conclusions about previously exposed vaccinees. Reportedly, almost half of the unique spike-specific TCRs recognized epitopes lying outside the regions that are mutated in the B.1.351 and B.1.1.7 variants. Because no samples from the day 14 peak response were available, repertoires could be characterized only after the peak T cell response. After two AZD1222 doses, spike-specific TCR breadth and depth were significantly higher than at day 0 and than in MenACWY recipients. In the small 56-69-year group, the increase in depth fell short of significance, most likely because of low power. Vaccine-associated CD4 TCRs spanned the whole spike protein, with dominant responses in regions 160-218 and 743-854.

The CDR3 regions of human TCRbeta chains were analyzed by immunosequencing. Per the source publication's procedure: TCRs in the repertoires were compared against a reference library of SARS-CoV-2-specific TCRs that had been generated with the MIRA antigen-specificity platform. Breadth was defined as the fraction of unique TCRs that were SARS-CoV-2-associated. Depth was defined as the fraction of total T cells that were SARS-CoV-2-associated. Using the MIRA data, each spike-specific TCR was mapped to the spike region that the TCR reacts to and placed in a CD4 or CD8 class. Log10-transformed breadth and depth values were compared by one-way ANOVA with Sidak's multiple comparisons tests. TCRdb holds this immuneACCESS table with in-frame rearrangements only. Some clones are missing; in checked studies, unresolved V genes explain under half, and the rest has no known cause. That table is the source of V, J and clone size, and D and trimming were worked out from the DNA. This sample lists just under 90,000 clones; approximately 88% were detected once. The ten largest clones add up to about 5.8% of the sample.

Note on this clone: This clone's antigen is unknown. No base-level quality is on record; no much larger clone is a single base apart.

CDR1 MNHEY and CDR2 SVGAGI were looked up in the germline V gene. The V end loses 6 bases and the J end loses 0 bases, and a stretch of 8 bases separates them. There are 13 amino acids in the CDR3, from cysteine to phenylalanine inclusive. The only DNA kept is the CDR3, 39 bases in frame from the first base. Interpreted using the paper, the time point label stands for: baseline before first vaccination. The vaccinee samples were drawn from two UK trials, COV001 and COV002, one of which was a single-blind randomized controlled phase 2/3 trial testing AZD1222 (ChAdOx1 nCoV-19) in healthy adults. Trial participant PBMC samples were collected at day 0 and day 28 after the second dose for TCRbeta chain sequencing.

The TCR originated in an adult in good health. This receptor chain uses TRBV6-5 and TRBJ1-2, with the D gene call left open. Sequencing was performed on peripheral blood, taken on day 0 of AZD1222 vaccination. The nucleotide sequence reads TGTGCCAGCAGGCGGGAAGCTAACTATGGCTACACCTTC. Translation gives CASRREANYGYTF.